The 18 T cell receptor beta chains below come from one sample, sequenced in a study of blood T cell repertoires in COVID-19. This table comes from immunoSEQ multiplex PCR, and its TCRdb copy is limited to in-frame clones, with some not included. Of around 30,000 clones listed, around four fifths are singletons. Specimen: peripheral blood. All receptors derive from a woman in her sixties or seventies with active or convalescent COVID-19.

The V gene is TRBV7-2, the J gene TRBJ1-4; no definite D call. Germline-derived CDR1 and CDR2 are SGHTA and FQGNSA. The CDR3 spans 14 residues. The V end was cut by 1 base, the J end by 3 bases, with 6 bases between. DNA of the CDR3: TGTGCCAGCAGCTTAGGGCAGTCTAATGAAAAACTGTTTTTT. Amino acids: CASSLGQSNEKLFF.

The J gene is TRBJ2-6, the V gene TRBV7-9; unclear D gene. This CDR3 spans 15 amino acids. Looked up from germline, CDR1 is SEHNR and CDR2 is FQNEAQ (reference sequence). Trimming pared 2 bases from V and 0 bases from J, leaving 5 bases between. CDR3 bases: TGTGCCAGCAGCTTATTGAGCTCTGGGGCCAACGTCCTGACTTTC. The encoded protein is CASSLLSSGANVLTF.

There are a few counts of this clone. The V and J genes are TRBV24-1 and TRBJ1-1, with unresolved D. The germline CDR1 and CDR2 sequences are KGHDR and SFDVKD. V was cut by 7 bases and J by 4 bases, with 15 bases left in between. The CDR3 is 14 amino acids. CDR3 sequence reads: CATSTRRWSTEAFF. The CDR3, as DNA: TGTGCCACCAGCACGAGGAGGTGGAGCACTGAAGCTTTCTTT.

This rearrangement joins TRBV7-9 to TRBJ1-1, with no clear D. The CDR3 totals 14 residues. V was shortened by 5 bases and J by 0 bases, with 10 bases between the two germline ends. Germline V lookup: CDR1 SEHNR, CDR2 FQNEAQ (reference sequence). The CDR3: CASSLSRMNTEAFF. For the CDR3, the DNA is TGTGCCAGCAGCCTATCTCGAATGAACACTGAAGCTTTCTTT.

The chain uses TRBV29-1 and TRBJ2-5, with 7 bases fitting TRBD1. This CDR3 spans 12 amino acids. The V and J ends lost 6 bases and 5 bases, in that order; junction bases with no gene match: 6. In germline, CDR1 is SQVTM, CDR2 ANQGSEA. The CDR3 coding sequence is TGCAGCGTAGCTAAAGGGGGCGAGACCCAGTACTTC. Translated: CSVAKGGETQYF.

The genes are TRBV27 and TRBJ1-5; D remains ambiguous. From germline, CDR1 is MNHEY and CDR2 SMNVEV (reference sequence). Trimming removed 3 bases at V and 0 bases at J, with 3 bases between. This CDR3 is 13 amino acids long. CDR3 region: CASSFNSNQPQHF. For the CDR3, the DNA is TGTGCCAGCAGTTTCAATAGCAATCAGCCCCAGCATTTT.

The chain uses TRBV11-2 and TRBJ1-1; possible D gene TRBD1, 5 bases. The germline V gene has CDR1 SGHAT and CDR2 FQNNGV. The CDR3 contains 14 residues. With 6 bases removed from V and 5 bases from J, the gap between germline ends came to 16 bases. CDR3 residues: CASRLDLGRTEAFF. In DNA form, the CDR3 reads TGTGCCAGCAGGTTGGATCTGGGGCGTACTGAAGCTTTCTTT.

The chain employs TRBV11-2 and TRBJ2-6; 11 positions agree with TRBD2. The trim removed 5 bases at V and 1 base at J, leaving 4 bases unmatched. The CDR3 runs to 17 residues. Germline V gene sequence: CDR1 SGHAT, CDR2 FQNNGV. Here the CDR3 reads CASSKASGRSGANVLTF. CDR3 bases: TGTGCCAGCAGCAAGGCTAGCGGGAGGTCTGGGGCCAACGTCCTGACTTTC.

CDR3: CASSLIGSGGPSHPSTDTQYF. The CDR3, as DNA: TGCGCCAGCAGCTTAATCGGGAGCGGGGGGCCCTCACACCCTAGCACAGATACGCAGTATTTT. The V and J genes are TRBV5-1 and TRBJ2-3; 9 bases map to TRBD2. Germline CDR1 is SGHRS and CDR2 is YFSETQ. The CDR3 runs 21 residues. J was trimmed by 0 bases and V by 2 bases; bases with no gene match: 19.

In this sample, this clone turned up once. V usage is TRBV3-1 (or the pseudogene TRBV3-2) and J usage is TRBJ2-2; TRBD2 might be the D (6 bases). Germline V gene data show CDR1 as LGHDT and CDR2 as YNNKEL (reference sequence). Trimming took off 8 bases at V and 3 bases at J, with 16 bases between the two ends. This CDR3 contains 15 residues. For the CDR3, the DNA is TGTGCCAGCGGTACGGGGGTTCTCTACACCGGGGAGCTGTTTTTT. Amino acid sequence: CASGTGVLYTGELFF.

The CDR3 loop is CASSLTGQGTNEQYF. CDR3 nucleotides: TGTGCCAGCAGCTTGACGGGACAGGGTACAAACGAGCAGTACTTC. The J gene is TRBJ2-7, the V gene TRBV5-4; 9 positions match TRBD1. J lost 5 bases, V lost 1 base, and 7 bases had no gene match. Germline lookup yields CDR1 SGHNT and CDR2 YYREEE (reference sequence). This CDR3 has 15 residues.

The CDR3 DNA follows: TGTGCCACCAGCAGAGAGACAGGGCGGCAAGAGACCCAGTACTTC. The encoded protein is CATSRETGRQETQYF. This chain links TRBV15 with TRBJ2-5; TRBD1 matches 7 bases. Germline V CDR1 and CDR2: LNHNV, YYDKDF (reference sequence). V trimming: 0 bases; J trimming: 2 bases; junction bases outside the gene matches: 3. This CDR3 spans 15 amino acids.

This chain joins TRBV19 and TRBJ1-1; TRBD1 is a possible D gene (6 bases). Germline CDR1 is LNHDA and CDR2 is SQIVND (reference sequence). V lost 6 bases to trimming and J lost 1 base, with 12 bases between them. The CDR3 consists of 14 residues. The CDR3 region is CASRDSLRNTEAFF. For the CDR3, the DNA is TGTGCCAGTAGGGACAGCCTCAGGAACACTGAAGCTTTCTTT.

V and J are TRBV11-3 and TRBJ2-7; D perhaps matches TRBD2 (5 bases). The CDR3 spans 12 residues. From germline, CDR1 is SGHNT and CDR2 YENEEA. Trimming cost V 1 base and J 7 bases, with 8 bases left between them. The CDR3 reads CASSLGGSEQYF. The CDR3 DNA follows: TGTGCCAGCAGCTTAGGAGGGAGTGAGCAGTACTTC.

The rearrangement uses TRBV7-6 and TRBJ2-1; 10 nucleotides agree with TRBD2. The ends lost 2 bases at V and 8 bases at J; junction bases unmatched: 6. This CDR3 region has 15 residues. Germline V lookup: CDR1 SGHVS, CDR2 FNYEAQ. CDR3 nucleotides: TGTGCCAGCAGCTTACAGCGGGGGGGTACGTATGAGCAGTTCTTC. The encoded protein is CASSLQRGGTYEQFF.

The chain uses TRBV6-6 and TRBJ2-3; 13 nucleotides line up with TRBD2. The V gene's germline CDR1 is MNHNY and CDR2 SVGAGI (reference sequence). V lost 6 bases and J lost 6; bases outside the gene matches: 6. The CDR3 totals 15 residues. CDR3 DNA sequence: TGTGCCAGCAGGACGGGACTAGCGGGACGGGATACGCAGTATTTT. It codes for CASRTGLAGRDTQYF.

The rearrangement links TRBV30 to TRBJ2-3, with 7 bases matching TRBD2. The CDR3 extends over 16 amino acids. Germline CDR1 is GTSNPN and CDR2 is SVGIG (reference sequence). The V segment lost 5 bases and the J segment 0 bases; nucleotides outside the gene matches: 11. The CDR3 protein is CAWAGGWGGSTDTQYF. The CDR3 bases are TGTGCCTGGGCTGGAGGATGGGGGGGAAGCACAGATACGCAGTATTTT.

The rearrangement joins TRBV21-1 to TRBJ2-4; TRBD1 was called by the table and not checked on the DNA. TRBV21-1 is assigned pseudogene status. The CDR3 consists of 19 residues. The CDR3 DNA follows: TGTGCCAGCACCACAGGGGGACAGAACCTTTTAGTAGCCAAAAACATTCAGTACTTC. It codes for CASTTGGQNLLVAKNIQYF.